This TCR beta chain was obtained from a study of cytomegalovirus exposure and HLA in healthy donors. Findings of the study overall: Accurate prediction of most subjects' HLA-A and HLA-B alleles from TCR beta sequences was reported. As a later analysis showed, a missense DCLRE1C variant was linked to trimming of TCR beta V- and J-genes. Sequencing had likely introduced a cluster of highly shared sequence variants as an artifact.

Concerning this clone itself: Its antigen is currently unknown.

The CDR3 is made up of 18 amino acids. The V and J ends lost 5 bases and 1 base respectively, with 24 bases between them. Germline V gene data show CDR1 as LNHDA and CDR2 as SQIVND (reference sequence). Researchers ran the PCR with 60 Vbeta and 13 Jbeta primers. Method: immunoSEQ multiplex PCR; TCRdb's copy keeps in-frame clones and lacks some. The sample holds about 200,000 clones, 65% to 85% seen once. The TCR was taken from a man younger than 35 in good health and CMV-seronegative. The sample taken for sequencing was PBMCs. The V gene is TRBV19, the J gene TRBJ2-7; the D gene is possibly TRBD1 (6 bases). In nucleotides, the CDR3 is TGTGCCAGTAGTCGAAGGCCCGTAACAGGGTCGGGGTCCTACGAGCAGTACTTC. This translates into CASSRRPVTGSGSYEQYF.